This T cell receptor (beta chain) was retrieved from a study of shared clonotypes between healthy human individuals. Study-level information: Ranging from 18 to 49 in age, donors were a couple of women and a few men.

In the original analysis: From ImmunoSEQ came sequences covering only the junction and carrying no quality scores, so filtering differed. Clones were read by immunoSEQ multiplex PCR, and TCRdb kept only the in-frame ones, dropping some. That table is the source of V, J and clone size, and D and trimming were worked out from the DNA. In the table there are about 480,000 clones, 79% of which are singletons. The CDR3 consists of 18 residues. Germline assignment: CDR1 LGHNA and CDR2 YNFKEQ. The trim removed 3 bases at V and 7 bases at J, leaving 13 bases unmatched. The chain employs TRBV4-2 and TRBJ2-2; 11 positions agree with TRBD2. The clonotype originates from a woman aged 40 to 50 in good health. Some clones in this sample may be carry-over from other donors' samples. What was sequenced was PBMCs. CDR3 coding DNA: TGTGCCAGCAGCCAGAATAGCGGGAGGGCCTCGTATGGCGGGGAGCTGTTTTTT. It codes for CASSQNSGRASYGGELFF.